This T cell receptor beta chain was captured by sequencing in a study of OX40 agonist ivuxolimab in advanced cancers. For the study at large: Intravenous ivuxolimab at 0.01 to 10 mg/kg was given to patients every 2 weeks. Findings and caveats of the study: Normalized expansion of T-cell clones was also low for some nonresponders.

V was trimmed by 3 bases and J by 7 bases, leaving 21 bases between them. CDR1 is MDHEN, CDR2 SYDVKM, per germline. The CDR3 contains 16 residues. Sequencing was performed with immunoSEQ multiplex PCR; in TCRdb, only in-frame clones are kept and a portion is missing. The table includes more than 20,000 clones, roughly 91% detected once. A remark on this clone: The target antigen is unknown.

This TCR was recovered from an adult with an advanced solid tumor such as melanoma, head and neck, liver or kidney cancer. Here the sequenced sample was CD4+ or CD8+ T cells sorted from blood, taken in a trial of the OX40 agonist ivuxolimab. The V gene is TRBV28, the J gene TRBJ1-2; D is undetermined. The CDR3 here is CASSFPRPGRFGGYTF. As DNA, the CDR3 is TGTGCCAGCAGTTTTCCGCGGCCCGGGAGGTTCGGTGGCTACACCTTC.